This TCR beta chain was sequenced during a study of Graves' ophthalmopathy and Graves' hyperthyroidism. There are 15 residues in the CDR3. The V end was cut by 2 bases, the J end by 0 bases, with 9 bases between. The germline V gene encodes CDR1 KGHDR and CDR2 SFDVKD. The authors defined stable hyperthyroidism as no ophthalmopathy within 18 months of follow-up. For repertoire sequencing, the TCR beta CDR3 regions were amplified from RNA transcripts. First-round RT-PCR relied on HTBI primers, and a second-round multiplex PCR came next. TCRdb redid the calling of the multiplex PCR reads with MiXCR, one entry per CDR3 protein. The sample shows roughly 380,000 distinct CDR3 sequences, 15% of them seen only once.

The sequence came from a woman aged 18-29 years with stable Graves' hyperthyroidism. The V and J genes are TRBV24-1 and TRBJ2-5; D not certain. Material for sequencing was peripheral blood. CDR3 coding DNA: TGTGCCACCAGTGATTCACTGAGAGACCAAGAGACCCAGTACTTC. Translating gives CATSDSLRDQETQYF.